What follows describes a single T cell receptor beta chain. The antigen it binds to is not known. It has no much larger one-base neighbor in the sample; base qualities were not kept. The method behind the library was the immunoSEQ multiplex PCR assay. A mixture of 60 forward primers for TCR Vbeta segments and 13 reverse primers for TCR Jbeta segments was used in the multiplex PCR. Amplification of the CDR3 region of rearranged TCR beta genes was performed with a multiplex PCR assay on genomic DNA. The amplified TCR beta libraries were sequenced on the Illumina HiSeq System as 87-base-pair reads. As for the authors' bioinformatics: Across the roughly 670 repertoires, a later analysis counted around 80 million unique TCR beta chains, roughly 11 million of which were shared by at least two donors. Raw reads were error-corrected and collapsed into unique sequences by a nearest-neighbor algorithm in which closely related sequences were merged to remove PCR and sequencing errors. To assign V, D and J gene segments, CDR3 sequences were aligned to IMGT reference sequences. For a sequence to be retained, a match of at least six nucleotides to both a V gene segment and a J gene segment was required. A rearrangement counted as productive if the CDR3 had no stop codons and remained in frame with V and J, and every other rearrangement counted as non-productive. Following IMGT convention, CDR3 was defined as the stretch from the second conserved V-encoded cysteine to the conserved J-encoded phenylalanine. Sequences without an unambiguous match to a single V gene segment were excluded from the earlier analysis of a few hundred of the donors. In an earlier analysis of approximately 550 of the donors, V segments were called functional above 56.7% productive rearrangements and were called segregating when the between-donor standard deviation exceeded 5%. A statistical classification framework was built for diagnosing cytomegalovirus status from the catalog of TCR beta chain sequences. In a later analysis, TCR nucleotide sequences were compared against IMGT/GENE-DB human TR gene sequences so that V and J genes could be assigned. A later analysis assigned CDR3 sequences and most-parsimonious VDJ recombination scenarios with the TCRdist pipeline. A later analysis defined each TCR beta chain by its CDR3 amino acid sequence plus V-gene family, and excluded reads lacking a unique V-gene family. To address suspected cross-contamination and a sequencing artifact, a later analysis removed around 590 highly shared, low-generation-probability nucleotide sequences. A later analysis calculated a clonal expansion index for each public chain from normalized within-repertoire ranks of inferred template counts. Generation probabilities in a later analysis came from a VDJ recombination model fitted to out-of-frame rearrangements, and those results were checked against IGoR. In a later analysis, TCR-TCR, TCR-HLA and TCR-CMV co-occurrence was scored with hypergeometric tests, and a repertoire-size bias correction was applied to TCR pairs. False discovery rates were estimated in a later analysis by permuting HLA or CMV assignments 20 times. A later analysis grouped co-occurring TCRs with DBSCAN, adding TCRdist sequence similarity when clustering within HLA-allele-positive subsets. Repertoires with fewer than 30,000 or more than 120,000 public chains were left out of co-occurrence clustering, as were five repertoires with anomalous nucleotide sharing. Drawn from immuneACCESS, this table holds only the in-frame rearrangements with V and J called that TCRdb kept. Clones are partly lost; checked studies trace under half to an unresolved V gene and leave the rest unexplained. V and J calls and clone size follow that table, whereas D and trimming were derived from the DNA. This sample has roughly 110,000 clones in its table, and roughly 71% of those were observed once. 2.5% to 3% of the sample is held by the ten biggest clonotypes.

This sample was included in a study of cytomegalovirus exposure and HLA in healthy donors (dated by TCRdb to 2016 to 2017). A note on the overall study: In an earlier analysis of around 540 of the donors, around 290 Gb of sequence data and 95 million to 130 million unique TCR beta sequences from 180 million or so T cells were reported. About 300 gigabases of sequencing data and approximately 85 million unique TCR sequences were included in an early release covering several hundred HLA-typed donors. The genetic ancestry cluster associated with self-reported Caucasian donors included roughly 84% of the 398 genotyped donors. The study aimed to test whether signatures of past pathogen exposure could be identified by cataloging public T cell receptors. Using immunosequencing, the study profiled T cell repertoires from 666 subjects and related those repertoires to cytomegalovirus serostatus. In addition to the first cohort of around 670 subjects, a separate validation cohort of over 90 different subjects was used. The study combined high-throughput TCR immunosequencing, statistical association of individual TCRs with disease status, and machine learning to predict cytomegalovirus infection status. To study patterns of TCR occurrence, a later analysis re-analyzed previously published TCR beta repertoires from 500 to 850 donors and added high-resolution HLA genotyping. Rather than using new phenotypic data, the later analysis identified candidate immune exposures from TCR beta sequences and from how often those sequences occurred across donors. In an earlier analysis of roughly 600 of the donors, high-throughput TCR beta sequencing was used to judge whether each TCR beta V gene segment behaved as functional or pseudogenic. Donor age, sex, ethnicity and CMV serostatus were compiled alongside the repertoire data. A later genetic analysis took genome-wide SNP genotypes for about three fifths of the 666 donors and used that subset as a discovery cohort. All discovery cohort repertoires had been generated on a single sequencing platform. Class I and class II HLA loci were covered by the typing at four-digit resolution. Typing coverage varied by locus: 629-630 donors for A, B, C, DRB1 and DQB1; 522 for DQA1; about 590 for DPA1; 450 to 480 for DPB1. Roughly 5 DR-DQ haplotypes were handled as single units for association and clustering, since linkage in the cohort was strong. Among 300 to 500 genotyped donors of the cohort, an average of around 250,000 unique TCR beta nucleotide sequences was sequenced per donor, of which about 19% were non-productive. Broader findings and caveats from the paper: Immune exposure information for the cohort was limited to CMV serostatus. The study listed 164 TCR beta chains as associated with cytomegalovirus. According to a later analysis, TCR association rates differed among HLA loci, with DRB1 alleles showing the most associated TCRs and HLA-C alleles showing the fewest. The classifier was reported to diagnose cytomegalovirus status with high specificity and sensitivity in both the original and validation cohorts. Linkage disequilibrium might explain the correlated functional status among segregating V segments, but an unknown experimental factor could not be ruled out. In a later genetic analysis, fewer N-insertions in productive TCRs were reported among donors in an Asian-associated ancestry cluster than the approximately 630-donor mean. Because HLA typing was unavailable for some donors at each locus, only the typed subset was used in association tests. This cohort had only TCR beta chains sequenced, and the lack of alpha or paired-chain data limited which features could be detected. Some IMGT-functional V segments, including TRBV6-2 and TRBV6-3, could not be distinguished by the 87-base-pair reads and were therefore excluded. In a later genetic analysis, a missense DCLRE1C variant was associated with V-gene and J-gene trimming of TCR beta chains, and the association was replicated in an independent cohort. The authors suggested that the approach could potentially be generalized to other disease states and immunological phenotypes. Compared with equally common non-associated chains, HLA-associated TCR beta chains in a later analysis were more clonally expanded and had lower generation probabilities. A few of the identified cytomegalovirus-associated TCR beta chains were confirmed in vitro to be specific for cytomegalovirus antigens. While some public TCRs were present in many individuals, most TCR sequences turned up only very rarely across donors. An earlier analysis of 450 to 750 of the donors showed that most TCR beta V segments appeared in productive rearrangements either about 87% or about 30% of the time, which broadly matched IMGT annotations. Most CMV-associated TCR beta chains appeared to be HLA-restricted in a later analysis, and the HLA associations seemed to be driven largely by CMV exposure. The sequencing pipeline was judged likely to have produced a cluster of highly shared sequence variants as a technical artifact. Because counts were too low, about 18 rarely observed V segments, including chromosome 9 orphons, were left out of the earlier analysis of 500 to 650 of the donors. Assigning TCR associations to individual alleles was difficult when HLA alleles, especially DR and DQ, strongly co-occurred. In a later analysis, several top co-occurrence clusters were reported to appear linked to parvovirus B19, influenza, CMV and Epstein-Barr virus. A further reported finding was that TCR beta sequences accurately predicted the HLA-A and HLA-B alleles for most subjects in the first cohort. Sequencing depth was assumed to be roughly uniform across donors in the presence/absence analyses, though that assumption may not hold. Specific HLA alleles were associated with some 15,000 TCR beta sequences at a false discovery rate of 0.05 in a later analysis.

The cohort comprised 550 to 700 healthy bone marrow donors. At the time of sampling, all cohort members were nominally healthy, though unrecorded immune exposures were likely present. The donor tested CMV seropositive and was one of the 289 seropositive cohort members. Every donor gave a peripheral blood sample, and the peripheral blood mononuclear cells from that sample were used for TCR beta sequencing. The Qiagen DNeasy Blood Extraction Kit was used to extract genomic DNA from the blood cell samples. CDR1 is given as MRHNA and CDR2 as SNTAGT, both from the germline V gene. Including cysteine and phenylalanine, the CDR3 has 13 amino acids. The sequence is cut down to CDR3 DNA, 39 bases in frame from base 1. Trimming takes 3 bases from V and 6 bases from J, and the germline ends sit 6 bases apart.

This clonotype was obtained from a male donor in good health and CMV-seropositive. Sequences were obtained from PBMCs. The chain was built from TRBV6-4 and TRBJ1-6; the D gene is not confidently resolved. The CDR3 protein is CASSEQSNSPLHF. In nucleotide form, the sequence is TGTGCCAGCAGTGAACAGAGTAATTCACCCCTCCACTTT.